This TCR beta chain was sequenced in a study of T-cell reconstitution after alpha-beta-depleted transplantation in children. The CDR3 is made up of 16 amino acids. Germline V gives CDR1 MNHEY, CDR2 SVGAGI. J lost 6 bases, V lost 4 bases, and 10 bases had no gene match. It was with unique molecular identifiers that the TCRbeta library was prepared. Via MiXCR, TCRdb re-called the PCR reads, giving one row per CDR3 protein. The table shows about a million distinct CDR3 sequences, with about 30% occurring only once. In its sample, this clonotype was seen a few times. The receptor was isolated from a boy younger than two who had a stem cell transplant for SCID, so the T cells may come from the graft donor. This specimen consisted of PBMCs, mostly from graft donor cells, obtained 360 days after TCRalphabeta/CD19-depleted stem cell transplant. The chain joins TRBV6-5 to TRBJ2-2; 8 bases align to TRBD1. DNA for the CDR3: TGTGCCAGCAGTTCCCCGCGACAGGGGATGGCCGGGGAGCTGTTTTTT. The encoded protein is CASSSPRQGMAGELFF.